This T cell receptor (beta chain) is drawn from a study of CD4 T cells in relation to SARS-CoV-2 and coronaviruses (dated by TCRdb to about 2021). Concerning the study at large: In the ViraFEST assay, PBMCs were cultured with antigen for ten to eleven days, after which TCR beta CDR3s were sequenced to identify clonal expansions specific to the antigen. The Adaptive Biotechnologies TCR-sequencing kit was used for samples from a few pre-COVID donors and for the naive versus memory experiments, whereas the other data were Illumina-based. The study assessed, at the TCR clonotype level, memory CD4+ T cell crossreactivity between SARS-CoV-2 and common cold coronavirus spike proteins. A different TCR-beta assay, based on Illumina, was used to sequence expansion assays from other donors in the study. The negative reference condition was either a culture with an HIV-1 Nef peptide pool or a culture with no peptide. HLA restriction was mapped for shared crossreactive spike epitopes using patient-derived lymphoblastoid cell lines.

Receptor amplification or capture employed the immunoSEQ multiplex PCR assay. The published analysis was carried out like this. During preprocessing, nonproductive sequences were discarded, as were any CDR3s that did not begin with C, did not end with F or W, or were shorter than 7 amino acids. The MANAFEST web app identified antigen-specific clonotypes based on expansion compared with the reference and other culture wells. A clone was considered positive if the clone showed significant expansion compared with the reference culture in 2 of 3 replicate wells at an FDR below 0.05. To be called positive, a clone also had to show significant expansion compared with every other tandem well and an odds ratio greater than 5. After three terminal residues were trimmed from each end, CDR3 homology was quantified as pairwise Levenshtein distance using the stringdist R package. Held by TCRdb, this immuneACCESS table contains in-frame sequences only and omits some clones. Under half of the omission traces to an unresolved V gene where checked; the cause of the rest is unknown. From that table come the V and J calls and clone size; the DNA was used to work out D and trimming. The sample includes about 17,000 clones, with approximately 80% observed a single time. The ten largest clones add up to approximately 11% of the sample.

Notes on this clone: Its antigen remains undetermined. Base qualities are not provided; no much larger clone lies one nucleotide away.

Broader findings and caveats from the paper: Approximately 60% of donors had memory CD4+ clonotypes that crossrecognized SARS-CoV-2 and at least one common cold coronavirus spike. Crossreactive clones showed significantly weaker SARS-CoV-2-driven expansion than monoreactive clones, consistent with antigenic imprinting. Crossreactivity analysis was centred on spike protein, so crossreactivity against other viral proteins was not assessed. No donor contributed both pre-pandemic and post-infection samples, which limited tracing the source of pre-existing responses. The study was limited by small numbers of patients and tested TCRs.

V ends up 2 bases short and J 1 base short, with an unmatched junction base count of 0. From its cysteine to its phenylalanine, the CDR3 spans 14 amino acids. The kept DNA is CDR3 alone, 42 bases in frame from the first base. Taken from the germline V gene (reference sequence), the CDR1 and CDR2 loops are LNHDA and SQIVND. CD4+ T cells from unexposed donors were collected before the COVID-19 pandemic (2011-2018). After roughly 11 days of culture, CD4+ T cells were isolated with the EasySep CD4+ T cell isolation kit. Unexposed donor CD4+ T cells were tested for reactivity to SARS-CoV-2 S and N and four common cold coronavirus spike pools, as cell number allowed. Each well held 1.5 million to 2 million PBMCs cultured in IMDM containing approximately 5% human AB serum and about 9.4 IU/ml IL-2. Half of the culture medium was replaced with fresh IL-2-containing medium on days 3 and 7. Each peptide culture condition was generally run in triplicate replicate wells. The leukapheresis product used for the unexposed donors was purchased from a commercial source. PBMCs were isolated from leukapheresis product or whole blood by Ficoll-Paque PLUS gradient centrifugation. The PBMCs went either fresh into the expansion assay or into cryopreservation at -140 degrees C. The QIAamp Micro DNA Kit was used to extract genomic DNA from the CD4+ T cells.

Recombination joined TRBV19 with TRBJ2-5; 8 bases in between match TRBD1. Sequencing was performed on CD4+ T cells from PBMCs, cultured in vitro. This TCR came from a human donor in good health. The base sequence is TGTGCCAGTAGTATAACAGGGGGCCAAGAGACCCAGTACTTC. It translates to CASSITGGQETQYF. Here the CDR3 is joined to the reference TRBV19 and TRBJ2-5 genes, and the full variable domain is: DGGITQSPKYLFRKEGQNVTLSCEQNLNHDAMYWYRQDPGQGLRLIYYSQIVNDFQKGDIAEGYSVSREKKESFPLTVTSAQKNPTAFYLCASSITGGQETQYFGPGTRLLVL.